The sequence of this TCR beta chain was determined in a study of blood T cell repertoires in COVID-19. About the research overall: T cells, B-cell-depleted T cells, or PBMCs supplied cDNA or gDNA.

Profiling relied on immunoSEQ multiplex PCR, and the TCRdb table lists in-frame clones only, not all of them. This sample carries over 100,000 clones, 84% of them seen once, and the ten largest clones take approximately 26%. The origin of this receptor is a man between 60 and 70 years old with acute or convalescent COVID-19. Material: peripheral blood.

CDR3 residues: CASSPSSPGDQPQHF. The CDR3 DNA is TGTGCCAGCTCCCCTAGCTCACCAGGGGATCAGCCCCAGCATTTT. V is TRBV18 and J is TRBJ1-5; D is perhaps TRBD1 (6 bases). This CDR3 spans 15 amino acids. Germline CDR1 is KGHSH and CDR2 is LQKENI. Trimming left V 6 bases short and J 5 bases short, with 17 bases between.